This entry features one T cell receptor (beta chain) sequence. This clonotype showed up just a few times. Its recognized antigen is unknown. Nothing much larger sits one base from this clone, and base qualities are not available. This record belongs to a study of identical twins (dated by TCRdb to between 2015 and 2016). About the investigation overall: To test whether fetal clonotypes persist, this study deep-sequenced TCR alpha and beta repertoires from monozygotic twins, from unrelated adults of various ages, and from cord blood. Replicate twin experiments were performed at different times using different library preparation protocols to rule out contamination.

The research as a whole found: Out-of-frame TCR alpha sequences shared between twins showed an excess of low generation-probability sequences compared with coincidental sharing between unrelated individuals. In monozygotic twins, recombination models systematically underestimated out-of-frame TCR alpha sharing, but the models matched the sharing seen between unrelated individuals. Fewer insertions were carried by abundant cord blood beta clonotypes; a weaker similar trend was observed in young adult naive repertoires, while no such trend was observed in memory repertoires. Because the same donors could not be followed over many years, the conclusions depended on cross-sectional statistical analysis. Zero-insertion analyses could be partly confounded by invariant T cells such as MAIT and iNKT, although diverse VJ usage argued against such confounding for most clonotypes. The excess sharing between twins in beta out-of-frame sequences was weaker because fewer shared sequences reduced the signal-to-noise ratio.

Every donor in the study was a healthy Caucasian. The twin cohort comprised three pairs of female monozygotic twins, all aged about 18 to 30 years. Positive isolation kits from Invitrogen were used to isolate the CD4+ and CD8+ T cell populations. Measured from the cysteine to the phenylalanine, the CDR3 is 15 residues long. Only the CDR3 DNA stays, 45 bases, in frame from base 1. V is pruned by 4 bases and J by 7 bases, leaving 9 bases of the junction without a gene match. For CDR1 and CDR2, the germline V gene lists SGHNT and YENEEA. Library preparation employed 5' RACE. These reads were obtained on an Illumina HiSeq 2000. Template switching introduced a universal primer binding site; the final cDNA contained a unique molecular identifier, enabling accurate counting of TCR cDNA molecules. Specific primers in the conserved constant-segment region were used to synthesize first-strand cDNA for TCR alpha and beta chains. To control for contamination, every cDNA library was double barcoded, receiving both a SMART-Mk sample barcode and Illumina barcodes. TruSeq adapter sequences and Illumina sample barcodes were added in two successive PCR steps. TCR alpha and beta cDNA libraries were sequenced on the Illumina HiSeq platform with custom primers. Per the original workflow: MiGEC was used to process raw reads and extract unique molecular identifiers, and MiXCR was used to find CDR3 positions. Recombination models were inferred per individual with the repgenHMM and IGoR tools using an EM algorithm. Shared clonotype analysis was performed with the tcR package in R, normalizing sharing by the product of cloneset sizes. To study raw recombination free of thymic and clonal selection effects, out-of-frame nonproductive sequences were analyzed. TCRdb trimmed public reads at Q25 via fastp, called clones via MiXCR and kept in-frame beta chains. Rows with a matching CDR3 protein are joined into one entry that keeps the most common DNA and genes. TCRdb's processing, not the authors' own work, is the source of the V and J calls. In all, the sample holds about 530,000 distinct CDR3 sequences, and approximately 14% of those were seen once. About 0.47% of the sample belongs to the ten largest clones.

Separately, the same data were catalogued under a study of yellow fever vaccine responses in identical twins. As the second publication notes: The authors reported that the T cell response to vaccination in identical twins appeared partly convergent and partly personalized. The study precisely tracked vaccine-responding T cell clones in identical twins.

The receptor was derived from a woman aged 18-35 years in good health. Input material: CD4+ T cells sorted from blood. The rearranged segments are TRBV11-3 and TRBJ2-2; 7 central bases correspond to TRBD1. The CDR3 region reads CASSSRQGKGGELFF. The sequenced DNA is TGTGCCAGCAGCTCCAGACAGGGCAAAGGCGGGGAGCTGTTTTTT.